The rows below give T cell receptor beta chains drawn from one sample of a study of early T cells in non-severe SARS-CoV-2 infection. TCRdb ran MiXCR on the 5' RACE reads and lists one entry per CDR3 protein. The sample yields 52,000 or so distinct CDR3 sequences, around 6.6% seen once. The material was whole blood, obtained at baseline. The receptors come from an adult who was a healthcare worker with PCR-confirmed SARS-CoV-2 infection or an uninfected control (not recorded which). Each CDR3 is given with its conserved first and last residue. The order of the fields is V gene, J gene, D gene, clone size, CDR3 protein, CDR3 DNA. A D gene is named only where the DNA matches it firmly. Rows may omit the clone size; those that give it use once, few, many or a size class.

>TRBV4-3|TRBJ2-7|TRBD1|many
CASSPDRGDYEQYF
TGCGCCAGCAGCCCGGACAGGGGAGACTACGAGCAGTACTTC
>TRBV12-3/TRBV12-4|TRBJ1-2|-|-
CASSRSGDNYGYTF
TGTGCCAGCAGTCGGAGTGGGGATAACTATGGCTACACCTTC
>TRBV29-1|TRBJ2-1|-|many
CSFAGSQKASYNEQFF
TGCAGCTTCGCGGGATCTCAAAAGGCCTCCTACAATGAGCAGTTCTTC
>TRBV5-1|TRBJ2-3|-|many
CASSLASFSGDTQYF
TGCGCCAGCAGCTTGGCCTCTTTCTCCGGAGATACGCAGTATTTT
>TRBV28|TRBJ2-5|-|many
CASSFKRVPQETQYF
TGTGCCAGCAGTTTTAAGAGGGTCCCCCAAGAGACCCAGTACTTC
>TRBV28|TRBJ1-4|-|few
CASSPRGGRLYEKLFF
TGTGCCAGCAGTCCTCGAGGGGGGCGCCTGTATGAAAAACTGTTTTTT
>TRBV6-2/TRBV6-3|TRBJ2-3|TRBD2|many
CASSSAGVTTDTQYF
TGTGCCAGCAGTTCGGCGGGGGTCACGACAGATACGCAGTATTTT
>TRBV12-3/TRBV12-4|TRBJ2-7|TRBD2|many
CASSSSGGLNEQYF
TGTGCCAGCAGTTCCAGCGGGGGTCTCAACGAGCAGTACTTC
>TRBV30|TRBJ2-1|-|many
CAWSYGGGNEQFF
TGTGCCTGGAGTTATGGAGGAGGGAATGAGCAGTTCTTC
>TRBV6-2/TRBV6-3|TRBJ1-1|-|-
CASSYMGTEAFF
TGTGCCAGCAGTTATATGGGCACTGAAGCTTTCTTT
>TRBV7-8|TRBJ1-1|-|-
CASSSQAGNTEAFF
TGTGCCAGCAGCTCCCAAGCGGGGAACACTGAAGCTTTCTTT
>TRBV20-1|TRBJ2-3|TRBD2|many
CSAAVGGWKYF
TGCAGTGCAGCCGTGGGAGGGTGGAAGTATTTT
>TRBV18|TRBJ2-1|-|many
CASSLTGYSYNEQFF
TGTGCCAGCTCGCTAACAGGGTACTCCTACAATGAGCAGTTCTTC
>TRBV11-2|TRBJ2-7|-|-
CASSFGPPPSSF
TGTGCCAGCAGCTTTGGGCCGCCTCCGTCCAGCTTC
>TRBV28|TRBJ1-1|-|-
CASSFRALNTEAFF
TGTGCCAGCAGTTTTAGGGCCTTGAACACTGAAGCTTTCTTT
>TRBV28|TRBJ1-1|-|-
CASSFVAETEAFF
TGTGCCAGCAGTTTTGTGGCGGAAACTGAAGCTTTCTTT
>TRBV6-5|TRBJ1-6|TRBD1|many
CASSNTGEGNSPLHF
TGTGCCAGCAGTAATACAGGGGAGGGTAATTCACCCCTCCACTTT
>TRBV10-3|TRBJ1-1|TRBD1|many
CAIRVQGAGDTEAFF
TGTGCCATCAGGGTTCAGGGGGCCGGGGACACTGAAGCTTTCTTT
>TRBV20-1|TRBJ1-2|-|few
CSAGQPSYGYTF
TGCAGTGCTGGACAACCCTCCTATGGCTACACCTTC
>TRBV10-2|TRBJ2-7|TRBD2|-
CASMWLAGGAYEQYF
TGCGCCAGCATGTGGCTAGCGGGGGGGGCCTACGAGCAGTACTTC
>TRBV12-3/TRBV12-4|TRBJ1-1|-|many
CASSFAFLPNTEAFF
TGTGCCAGCAGTTTTGCGTTTCTGCCGAACACTGAAGCTTTCTTT
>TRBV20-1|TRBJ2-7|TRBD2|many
CSARSGGVGQYF
TGCAGTGCACGTAGCGGGGGAGTCGGGCAGTACTTC
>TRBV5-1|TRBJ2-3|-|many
CASSLAFPDTQYF
TGCGCCAGCAGCTTGGCCTTCCCAGATACGCAGTATTTT
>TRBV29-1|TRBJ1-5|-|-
CSVEGQPQHF
TGCAGCGTTGAAGGTCAGCCCCAGCATTTT
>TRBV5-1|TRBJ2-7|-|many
CASSQEWGAYNEQYF
TGCGCCAGCAGCCAAGAGTGGGGGGCGTATAACGAGCAGTACTTC
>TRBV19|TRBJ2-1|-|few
CASSISAVGNEQFF
TGTGCCAGTAGTATAAGCGCCGTGGGGAATGAGCAGTTCTTC
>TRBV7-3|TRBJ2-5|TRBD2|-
CASSPGTSGGFGETQYF
TGTGCCAGCAGCCCCGGGACTAGCGGGGGGTTTGGGGAGACCCAGTACTTC
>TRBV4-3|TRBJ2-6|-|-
CASSQDHEGPGANVLTF
TGCGCCAGCAGCCAAGATCATGAGGGGCCTGGGGCCAACGTCCTGACTTTC
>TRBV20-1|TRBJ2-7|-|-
CSALRQRFSYEQYF
TGCAGTGCGTTGCGGCAGAGATTCTCCTACGAGCAGTACTTC
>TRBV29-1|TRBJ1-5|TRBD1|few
CSVSMGDRGRSYQHF
TGCAGCGTCTCGATGGGGGACAGGGGGCGAAGTTACCAGCATTTT
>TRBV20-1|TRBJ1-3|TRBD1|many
CSATISEGQGGLTSGNTIYF
TGCAGTGCTACCATATCCGAAGGACAGGGGGGCCTTACCTCTGGAAACACCATATATTTT
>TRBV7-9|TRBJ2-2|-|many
CASIRTGATTGELFF
TGTGCCAGCATCAGAACCGGCGCTACGACCGGGGAGCTGTTTTTT
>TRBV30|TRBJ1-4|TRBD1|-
CAWSKGQGTNEKLFF
TGTGCCTGGAGTAAAGGACAGGGGACTAATGAAAAACTGTTTTTT
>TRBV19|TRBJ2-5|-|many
CASSIGQGSQETQYF
TGTGCCAGTAGTATAGGGCAGGGGAGCCAAGAGACCCAGTACTTC
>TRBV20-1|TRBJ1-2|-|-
CSARVHSYGYTF
TGCAGTGCTAGAGTTCACTCCTATGGCTACACCTTC
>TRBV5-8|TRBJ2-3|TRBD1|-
CASSLDRVTDTQYF
TGTGCCAGCAGCCTAGACAGGGTCACAGATACGCAGTATTTT
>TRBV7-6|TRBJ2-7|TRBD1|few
CASSSGTGYEQYF
TGTGCCAGCAGCTCCGGGACAGGGTACGAGCAGTACTTC
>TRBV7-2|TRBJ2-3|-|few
CASSLMGGLRDTQYF
TGTGCCAGCAGCTTAATGGGGGGGCTTAGAGATACGCAGTATTTT
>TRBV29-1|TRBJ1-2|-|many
CSVDSGDDYGYTF
TGCAGCGTTGACTCGGGAGATGACTATGGCTACACCTTC
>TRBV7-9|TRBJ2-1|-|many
CASSSKTRVGNEQFF
TGTGCCAGCAGCTCAAAGACTAGAGTGGGCAATGAGCAGTTCTTC
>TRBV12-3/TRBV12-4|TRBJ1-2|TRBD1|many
CASSPDRGHGYTF
TGTGCCAGCAGTCCGGACAGGGGGCATGGCTACACCTTC
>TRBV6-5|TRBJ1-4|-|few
CASSSVATNEKLFF
TGTGCCAGCAGTTCGGTTGCAACTAATGAAAAACTGTTTTTT
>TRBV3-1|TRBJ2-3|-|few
CASSQDNPGWGTDTQYF
TGTGCCAGCAGCCAAGATAACCCGGGTTGGGGCACAGATACGCAGTATTTT
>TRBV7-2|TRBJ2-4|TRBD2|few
CASSLARGLAGQQYF
TGTGCCAGCAGCTTAGCGAGGGGACTAGCGGGGCAACAGTACTTC
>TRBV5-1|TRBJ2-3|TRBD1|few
CASSLTGTGTDTQYF
TGCGCCAGCAGCTTGACAGGGACAGGCACAGATACGCAGTATTTT
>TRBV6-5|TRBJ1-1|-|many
CASRVKREAFF
TGTGCCAGCAGAGTTAAGAGGGAAGCTTTCTTT
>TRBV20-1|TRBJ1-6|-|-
CSARSQGNSPLHF
TGCAGTGCTAGAAGTCAGGGTAATTCACCCCTCCACTTT
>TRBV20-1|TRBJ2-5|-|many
CSAREGRVETQYF
TGCAGTGCTCGAGAGGGCAGGGTAGAGACCCAGTACTTC
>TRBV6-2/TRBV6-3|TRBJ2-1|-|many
CASSSYREVGLYNEQFF
TGTGCCAGCAGTTCCTACAGGGAAGTCGGACTCTACAATGAGCAGTTCTTC
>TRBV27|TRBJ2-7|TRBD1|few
CASSYSGTEYEQYF
TGTGCCAGCAGTTATTCTGGGACAGAGTACGAGCAGTACTTC
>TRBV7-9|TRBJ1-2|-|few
CASSLDLRGGYTF
TGTGCCAGCAGCCTGGACTTGCGTGGTGGCTACACCTTC
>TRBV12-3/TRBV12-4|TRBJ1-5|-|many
CASSFATAAMQPQHF
TGTGCCAGCAGTTTTGCGACAGCGGCGATGCAGCCCCAGCATTTT